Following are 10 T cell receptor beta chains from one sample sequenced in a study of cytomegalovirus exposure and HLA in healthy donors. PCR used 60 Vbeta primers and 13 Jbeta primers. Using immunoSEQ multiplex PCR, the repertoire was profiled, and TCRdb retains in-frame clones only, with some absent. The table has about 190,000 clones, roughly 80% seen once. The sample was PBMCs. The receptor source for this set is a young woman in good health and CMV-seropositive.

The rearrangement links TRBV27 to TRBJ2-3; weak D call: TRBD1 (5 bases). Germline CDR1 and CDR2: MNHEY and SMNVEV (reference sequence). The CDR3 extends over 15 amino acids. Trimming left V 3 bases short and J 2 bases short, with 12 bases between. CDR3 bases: TGTGCCAGCAGTTTCGGCCAGGGTCTCACAGATACGCAGTATTTT. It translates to CASSFGQGLTDTQYF.

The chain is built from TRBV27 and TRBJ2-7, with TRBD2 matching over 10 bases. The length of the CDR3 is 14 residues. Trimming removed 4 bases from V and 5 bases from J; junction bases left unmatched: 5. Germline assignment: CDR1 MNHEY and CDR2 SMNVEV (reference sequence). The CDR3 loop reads CASSSEREGHEQYF. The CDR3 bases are TGTGCCAGCAGTTCTGAGCGGGAGGGCCACGAGCAGTACTTC.

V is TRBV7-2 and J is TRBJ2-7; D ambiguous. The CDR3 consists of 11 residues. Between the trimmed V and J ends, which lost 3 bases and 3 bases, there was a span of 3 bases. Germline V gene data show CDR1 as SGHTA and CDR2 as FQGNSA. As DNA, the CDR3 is TGTGCCAGCAGCTTCTTCTACGAGCAGTACTTC. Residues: CASSFFYEQYF.

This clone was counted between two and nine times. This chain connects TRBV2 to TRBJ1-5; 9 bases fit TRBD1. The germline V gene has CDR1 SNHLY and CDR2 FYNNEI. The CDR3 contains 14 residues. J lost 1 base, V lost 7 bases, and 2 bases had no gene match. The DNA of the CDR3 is TGTGCCAGCATCGGGACAGGGAGCAATCAGCCCCAGCATTTT. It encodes CASIGTGSNQPQHF. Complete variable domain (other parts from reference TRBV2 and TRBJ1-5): EPEVTQTPSHQVTQMGQEVILRCVPISNHLYFYWYRQILGQKVEFLVSFYNNEISEKSEIFDDQFSVERPDGSNFTLKIRSTKLEDSAMYFCASIGTGSNQPQHFGDGTRLSIL.

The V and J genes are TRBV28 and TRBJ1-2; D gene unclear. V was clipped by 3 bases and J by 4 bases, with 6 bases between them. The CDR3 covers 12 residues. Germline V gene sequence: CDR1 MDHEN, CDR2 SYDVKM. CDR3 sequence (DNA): TGTGCCAGCAGTTTCGGGGTCTATGGCTACACCTTC. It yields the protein CASSFGVYGYTF.

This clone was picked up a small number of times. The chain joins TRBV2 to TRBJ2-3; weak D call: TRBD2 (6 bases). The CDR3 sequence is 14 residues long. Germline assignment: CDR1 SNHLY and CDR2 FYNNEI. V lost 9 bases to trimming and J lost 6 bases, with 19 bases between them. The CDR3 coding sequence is TGTGCCAGTGGGGGAGCGGGCCCAGGGGATACGCAGTATTTT. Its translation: CASGGAGPGDTQYF.

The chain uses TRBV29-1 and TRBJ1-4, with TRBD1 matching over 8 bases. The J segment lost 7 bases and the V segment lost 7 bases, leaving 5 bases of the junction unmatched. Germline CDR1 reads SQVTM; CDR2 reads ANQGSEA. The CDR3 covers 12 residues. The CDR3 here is CSALGTGEKLFF. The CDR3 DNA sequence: TGCAGCGCGCTCGGGACAGGTGAAAAACTGTTTTTT. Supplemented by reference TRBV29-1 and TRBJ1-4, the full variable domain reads SAVISQKPSRDICQRGTSLTIQCQVDSQVTMMFWYRQQPGQSLTLIATANQGSEATYESGFVIDKFPISRPNLTFSTLTVSNMSPEDSSIYLCSALGTGEKLFFGSGTQLSVL.

The CDR3 reads CASSELGAGYYEQYF. The CDR3 nucleotides read TGTGCCAGCAGTGAACTTGGGGCAGGGTATTACGAGCAGTACTTC. The chain couples TRBV6-1 to TRBJ2-7, with a possible D match to TRBD1 (5 bases). Trimming shortened V by 2 bases and J by 4 bases, and 15 bases separated the two germline ends. The length of the CDR3 is 15 residues. CDR1 is MNHNS, CDR2 SASEGT, per germline.

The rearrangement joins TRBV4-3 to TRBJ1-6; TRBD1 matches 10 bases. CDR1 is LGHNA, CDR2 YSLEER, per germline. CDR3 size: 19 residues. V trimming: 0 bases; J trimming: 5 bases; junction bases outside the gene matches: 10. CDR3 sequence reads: CASSQDERDRGYHNSPLHF. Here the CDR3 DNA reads TGCGCCAGCAGCCAAGATGAACGGGACAGGGGCTATCATAATTCACCCCTCCACTTT.

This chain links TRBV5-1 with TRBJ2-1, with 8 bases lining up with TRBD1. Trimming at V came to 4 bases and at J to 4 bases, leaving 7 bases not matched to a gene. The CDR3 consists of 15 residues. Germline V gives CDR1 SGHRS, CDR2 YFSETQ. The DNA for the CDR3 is TGCGCCAGCAGCCCCCGGGACAGGCAGTACAATGAGCAGTTCTTC. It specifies CASSPRDRQYNEQFF. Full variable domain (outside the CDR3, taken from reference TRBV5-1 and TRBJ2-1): KAGVTQTPRYLIKTRGQQVTLSCSPISGHRSVSWYQQTPGQGLQFLFEYFSETQRNKGNFPGRFSGRQFSNSRSEMNVSTLELGDSALYLCASSPRDRQYNEQFFGPGTRLTVL.